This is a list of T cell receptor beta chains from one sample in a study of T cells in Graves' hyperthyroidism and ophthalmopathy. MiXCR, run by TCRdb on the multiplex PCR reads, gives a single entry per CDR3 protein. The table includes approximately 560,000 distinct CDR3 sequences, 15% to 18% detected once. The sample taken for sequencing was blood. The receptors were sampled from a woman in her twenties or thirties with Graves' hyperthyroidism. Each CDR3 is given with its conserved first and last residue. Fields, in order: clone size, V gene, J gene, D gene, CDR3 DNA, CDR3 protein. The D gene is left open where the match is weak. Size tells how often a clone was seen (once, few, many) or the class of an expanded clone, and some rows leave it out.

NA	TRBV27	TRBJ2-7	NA	TGTGCCAGCAGTTTTTTCGGGGACTACGAGCAGTACTTC	CASSFFGDYEQYF
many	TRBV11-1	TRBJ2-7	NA	TGTGCCAGTGCGGGACGGTGGTCTTACGAGCAGTACTTC	CASAGRWSYEQYF
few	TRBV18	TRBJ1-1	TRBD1	TGTGCCAGCTCCCCCGACAGGGTGGGTAGCCAAGTAGTTCGCGCTTTCTTT	CASSPDRVGSQVVRAFF
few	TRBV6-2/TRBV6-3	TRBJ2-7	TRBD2	TGTGCCAGCAGCACCATCACGGGACTAGCGGGAGTTGGCGAGCAGTACTTC	CASSTITGLAGVGEQYF
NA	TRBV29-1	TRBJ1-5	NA	TGCAGCGTACTCACGACAGGCCAGCAGCCCCAGCATTTT	CSVLTTGQQPQHF
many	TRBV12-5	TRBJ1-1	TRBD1	TGTGCTAGTGGTTTGGCGTACAGGGGAGGGAACACTGAAGCTTTCTTT	CASGLAYRGGNTEAFF
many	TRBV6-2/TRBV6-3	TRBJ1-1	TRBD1	TGTGCCAGCAATACCGGGACAGAGAACACTGAAGCTTTCTTT	CASNTGTENTEAFF
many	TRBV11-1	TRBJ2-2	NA	TGTGCCAGCACCCACGGGTCGGGTCCTTCCACCGGGGAGCTGTTTTTT	CASTHGSGPSTGELFF
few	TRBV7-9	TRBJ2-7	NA	TGTGCCACTGAGGGACCGACCTGGGAGCAGTACTTC	CATEGPTWEQYF
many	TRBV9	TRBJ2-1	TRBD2	TGTGCCAGCGGTACCGGACTAGCGGTATACAATGAGCAGTTCTTC	CASGTGLAVYNEQFF
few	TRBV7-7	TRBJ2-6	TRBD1	TGTGCCAGCAGCCCGAACGACAGGGGGCTGTCTGGGGCCAACGTCCTGACTTTC	CASSPNDRGLSGANVLTF
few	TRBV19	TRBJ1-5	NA	TGTGCCAGTAGCAAACAGGACGGGGTGCTCCAGCCCCAGCATTTT	CASSKQDGVLQPQHF
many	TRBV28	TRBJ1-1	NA	TGTGCCAGCAGTTTAGATAGTACTGAAGCTTTCTTT	CASSLDSTEAFF
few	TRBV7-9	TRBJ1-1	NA	TGTGCCAGCTTCCAAGTCAGGGACCTCGACGAAGCTTTCTTT	CASFQVRDLDEAFF
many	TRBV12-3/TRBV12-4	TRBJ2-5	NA	TGTGCCAGCAGCTTATTACGGGAGACCCAGTACTTC	CASSLLRETQYF
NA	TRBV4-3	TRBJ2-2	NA	TGCGCCAGCAGCCAAGACGGGGGAACCGGGGAGCTGTTTTTT	CASSQDGGTGELFF
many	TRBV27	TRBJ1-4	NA	TGTGCCAGCAGTGGACGGACTAATGAAAAACTGTTTTTT	CASSGRTNEKLFF
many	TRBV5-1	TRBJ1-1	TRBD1	TGCGCCAGCAGCAAATACCGGGACAGGCCTATGAACACTGAAGCTTTCTTT	CASSKYRDRPMNTEAFF
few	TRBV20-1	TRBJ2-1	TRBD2	TGCAGTGCTAGTACGGGGCGGGGGTACAATGAGCAGTTCTTC	CSASTGRGYNEQFF
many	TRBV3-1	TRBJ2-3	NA	TGTGCCAGCAGCCGGGGATACACAGATACGCAGTATTTT	CASSRGYTDTQYF
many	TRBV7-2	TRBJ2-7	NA	TGTGCCAGCAGCTTAGCGAGAGGGGGAGCGGGAAGCAGTTACGAGCAGTACTTC	CASSLARGGAGSSYEQYF
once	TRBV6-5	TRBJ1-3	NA	TGTGCCAGCAGTTCCACATTAGACAGCTACTCTGGAAACGCCATATATTTT	CASSSTLDSYSGNAIYF
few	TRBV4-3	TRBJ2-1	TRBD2	TGCGCCAGCAGCCACGGGACTAGCGGGAGCTATGAGCAGTTCTTC	CASSHGTSGSYEQFF
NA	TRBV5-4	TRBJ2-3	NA	TGTGCCAGCAGCCCGGGAGAGGGGCGCGTCGGCACAGATACGCAGTATTTT	CASSPGEGRVGTDTQYF
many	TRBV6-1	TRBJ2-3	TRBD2	TGTGCCAGCGGGGGTGGGACTAGCGGGAGAGGTACGCAGTATTTT	CASGGGTSGRGTQYF